This T cell receptor (beta chain) emerged from a study of cytomegalovirus exposure and HLA in healthy donors. As for the study in general: Roughly 180 million T cells yielded 100 million or so unique TCR beta sequences in earlier analysis.

V was clipped by 3 bases and J by 1 base, with 9 bases between them. The V gene's germline CDR1 is WNHNN and CDR2 SYGVQD (reference sequence). The CDR3 consists of 15 residues. 60 Vbeta and 13 Jbeta primers were used in PCR. Method: immunoSEQ multiplex PCR; TCRdb's copy keeps in-frame clones and lacks some. This sample has 200,000 to 250,000 clones, with approximately 80% found just once. On this clone itself: What it binds is not known.

Notes on the study in general: An Asian-associated ancestry cluster reportedly showed fewer N-insertions than the approximately 690-donor mean in a later analysis. By a later analysis, the bulk of CMV-associated TCR beta chains appeared HLA-restricted.

Sequenced material: PBMCs. The rearrangement uses TRBV10-1 and TRBJ2-2, with a tentative D call TRBD1 (5 bases). The receptor's source is a woman in her thirties or forties in good health and CMV-seronegative. The chain's CDR3 is CASSDLTGNTGELFF. CDR3 nucleotide sequence: TGCGCCAGCAGTGACCTAACAGGGAACACCGGGGAGCTGTTTTTT.